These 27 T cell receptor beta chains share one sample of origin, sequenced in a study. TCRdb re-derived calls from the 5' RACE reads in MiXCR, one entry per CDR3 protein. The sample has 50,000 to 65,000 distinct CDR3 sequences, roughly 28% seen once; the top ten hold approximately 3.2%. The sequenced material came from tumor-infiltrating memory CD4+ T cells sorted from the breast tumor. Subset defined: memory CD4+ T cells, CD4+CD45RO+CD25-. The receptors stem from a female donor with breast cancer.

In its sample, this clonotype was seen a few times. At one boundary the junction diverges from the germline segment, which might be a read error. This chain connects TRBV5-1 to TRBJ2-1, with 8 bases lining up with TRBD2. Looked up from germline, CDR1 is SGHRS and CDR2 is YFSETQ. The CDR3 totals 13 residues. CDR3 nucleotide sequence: TGCGCCAGCAGCTTGGAACCAAGCGGGAGTCTGTCGTTC. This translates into CASSLEPSGSLSF.

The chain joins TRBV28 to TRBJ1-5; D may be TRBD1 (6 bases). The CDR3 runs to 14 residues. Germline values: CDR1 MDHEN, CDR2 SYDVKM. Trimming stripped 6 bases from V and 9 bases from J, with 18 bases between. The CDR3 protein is CASSPRQAPSPQHF. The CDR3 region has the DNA TGTGCCAGCAGCCCCCGACAGGCTCCATCGCCCCAGCATTTT. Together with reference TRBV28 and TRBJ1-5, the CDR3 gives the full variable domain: DVKVTQSSRYLVKRTGEKVFLECVQDMDHENMFWYRQDPGLGLRLIYFSYDVKMKEKGDIPEGYSVSREKKERFSLILESASTNQTSMYLCASSPRQAPSPQHFGDGTRLSIL.

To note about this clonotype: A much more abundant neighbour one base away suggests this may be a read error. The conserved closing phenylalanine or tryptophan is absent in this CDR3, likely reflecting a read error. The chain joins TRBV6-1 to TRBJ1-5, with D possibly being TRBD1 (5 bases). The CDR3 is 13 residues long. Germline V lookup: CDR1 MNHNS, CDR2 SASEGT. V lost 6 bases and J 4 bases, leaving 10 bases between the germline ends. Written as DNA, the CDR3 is TGTGCCAGCAGCTCACGGGGGAATCAGCCCCAGCATCTT. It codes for CASSSRGNQPQHL.

CDR3 coding DNA: TGCAGTGCTAGATTGGCTAGCGGGATTTATGAGCAGTTCTTC. Translation gives CSARLASGIYEQFF. V usage is TRBV20-1 and J usage is TRBJ2-1, with 9 positions matching TRBD2. This CDR3 comprises 14 residues. Per the germline V gene, CDR1 is DFQATT and CDR2 is SNEGSKA (reference sequence). V was pared by 2 bases and J by 8 bases, with 7 bases of the junction left unmatched.

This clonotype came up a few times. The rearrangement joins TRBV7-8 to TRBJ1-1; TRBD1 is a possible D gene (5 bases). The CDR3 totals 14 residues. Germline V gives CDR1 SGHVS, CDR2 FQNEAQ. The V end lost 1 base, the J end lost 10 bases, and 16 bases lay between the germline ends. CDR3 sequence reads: CASSLGSGPTGAFF. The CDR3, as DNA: TGTGCCAGCAGCTTAGGGTCGGGACCGACCGGAGCTTTCTTT. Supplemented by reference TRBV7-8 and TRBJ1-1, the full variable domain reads GAGVSQSPRYKVAKRGQDVALRCDPISGHVSLFWYQQALGQGPEFLTYFQNEAQLDKSGLPSDRFFAERPEGSVSTLKIQRTQQEDSAVYLCASSLGSGPTGAFFGQGTRLTVV.

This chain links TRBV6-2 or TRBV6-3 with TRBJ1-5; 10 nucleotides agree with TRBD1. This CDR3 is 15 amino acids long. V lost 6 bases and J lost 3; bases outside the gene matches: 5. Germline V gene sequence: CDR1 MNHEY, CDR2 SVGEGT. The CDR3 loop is CASRRTGGVNQPQHF. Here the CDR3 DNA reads TGTGCCAGCAGGCGGACAGGGGGGGTCAATCAGCCCCAGCATTTT.

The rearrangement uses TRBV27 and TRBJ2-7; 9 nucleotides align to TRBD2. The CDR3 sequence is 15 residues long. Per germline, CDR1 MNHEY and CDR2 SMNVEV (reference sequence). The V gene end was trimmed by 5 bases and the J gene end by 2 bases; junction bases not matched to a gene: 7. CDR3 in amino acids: CASSPQAGGTYEQYF. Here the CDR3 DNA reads TGTGCCAGCAGTCCCCAAGCGGGAGGCACCTACGAGCAGTACTTC.

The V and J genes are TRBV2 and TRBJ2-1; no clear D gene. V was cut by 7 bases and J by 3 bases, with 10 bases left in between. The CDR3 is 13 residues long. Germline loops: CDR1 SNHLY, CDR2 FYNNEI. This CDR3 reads CASTRNIYNEQFF. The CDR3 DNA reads TGTGCCAGCACTAGGAATATCTACAATGAGCAGTTCTTC.

CDR3 sequence (DNA): TGTGCCAGCAGCCCAGACTCAGCGGGAGGGGGGACCCAGTACTTC. Its protein product is CASSPDSAGGGTQYF. The chain carries TRBV7-2 and TRBJ2-5; 10 bases align to TRBD2. V gave up 5 bases and J gave up 7 bases; unmatched junction bases: 10. CDR1 SGHTA and CDR2 FQGNSA come from the germline V gene. The CDR3 extends over 15 amino acids.

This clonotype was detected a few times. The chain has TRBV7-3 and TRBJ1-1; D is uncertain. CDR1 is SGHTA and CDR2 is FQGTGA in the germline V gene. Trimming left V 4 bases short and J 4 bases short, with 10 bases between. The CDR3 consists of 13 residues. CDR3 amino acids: CASSYDQTTEAFF. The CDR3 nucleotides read TGTGCCAGCAGCTATGATCAGACCACTGAAGCTTTCTTT.

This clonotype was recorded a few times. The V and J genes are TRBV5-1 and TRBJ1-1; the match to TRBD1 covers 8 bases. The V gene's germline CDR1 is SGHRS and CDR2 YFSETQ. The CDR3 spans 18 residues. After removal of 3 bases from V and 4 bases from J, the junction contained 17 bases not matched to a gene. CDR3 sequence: CASSSQPRQGSPPTEAFF. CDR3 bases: TGCGCCAGCAGCTCGCAACCGCGACAGGGGTCGCCTCCCACTGAAGCTTTCTTT.

The CDR3 reads CASRQDRGNTGELFF. The CDR3 nucleotides are TGTGCCAGCAGACAGGACAGGGGGAACACCGGGGAGCTGTTTTTT. The gene calls are TRBV28 and TRBJ2-2; 9 nucleotides line up with TRBD1. This CDR3 comprises 15 residues. CDR1 is MDHEN, CDR2 SYDVKM, per germline. With 6 bases clipped from V and 1 base from J, the junction kept 3 bases outside the gene matches.

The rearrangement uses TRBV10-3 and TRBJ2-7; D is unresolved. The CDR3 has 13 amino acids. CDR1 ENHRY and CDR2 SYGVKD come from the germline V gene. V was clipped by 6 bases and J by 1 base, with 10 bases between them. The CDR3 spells CAIRDGASYEQYF. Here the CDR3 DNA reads TGTGCCATCAGGGACGGCGCTTCCTACGAGCAGTACTTC.

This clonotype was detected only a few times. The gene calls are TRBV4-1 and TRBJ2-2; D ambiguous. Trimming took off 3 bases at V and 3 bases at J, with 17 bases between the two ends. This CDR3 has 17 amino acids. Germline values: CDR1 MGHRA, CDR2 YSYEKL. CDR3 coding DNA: TGCGCCAGCAGCCAGATTAACATGGGGTTTGACACCGGGGAGCTGTTTTTT. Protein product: CASSQINMGFDTGELFF.

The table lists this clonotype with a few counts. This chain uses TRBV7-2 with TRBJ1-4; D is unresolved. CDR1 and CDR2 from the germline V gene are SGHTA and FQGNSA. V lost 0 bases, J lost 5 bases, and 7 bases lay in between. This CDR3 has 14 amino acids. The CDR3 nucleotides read TGTGCCAGCAGCTTAGCGTTGCAAAATGAAAAACTGTTTTTT. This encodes CASSLALQNEKLFF.

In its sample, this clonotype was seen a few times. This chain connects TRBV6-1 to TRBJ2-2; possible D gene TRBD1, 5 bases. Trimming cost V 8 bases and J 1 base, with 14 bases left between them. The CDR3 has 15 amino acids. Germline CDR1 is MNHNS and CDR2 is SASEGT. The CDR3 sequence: CASVPTAKNTGELFF. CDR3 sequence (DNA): TGTGCCAGCGTCCCGACAGCAAAGAACACCGGGGAGCTGTTTTTT.

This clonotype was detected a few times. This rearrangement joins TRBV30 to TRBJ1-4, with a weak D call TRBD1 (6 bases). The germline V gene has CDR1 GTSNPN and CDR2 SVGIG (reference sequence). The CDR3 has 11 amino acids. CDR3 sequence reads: CAGQRFEKLFF. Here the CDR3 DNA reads TGTGCTGGACAGAGATTTGAAAAACTGTTTTTT. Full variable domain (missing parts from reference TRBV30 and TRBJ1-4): SQTIHQWPATLVQPVGSPLSLECTVEGTSNPNLYWYRQAAGRGLQLLFYSVGIGQISSEVPQNLSASRPQDRQFILSSKKLLLSDSGFYLCAGQRFEKLFFGSGTQLSVL.

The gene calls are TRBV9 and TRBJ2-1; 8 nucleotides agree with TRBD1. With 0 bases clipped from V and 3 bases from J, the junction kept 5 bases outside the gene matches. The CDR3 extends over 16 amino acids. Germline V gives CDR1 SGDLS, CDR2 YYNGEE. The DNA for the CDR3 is TGTGCCAGCAGCGTAGGGCAGGGGGCCGGCTACAATGAGCAGTTCTTC. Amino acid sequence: CASSVGQGAGYNEQFF.

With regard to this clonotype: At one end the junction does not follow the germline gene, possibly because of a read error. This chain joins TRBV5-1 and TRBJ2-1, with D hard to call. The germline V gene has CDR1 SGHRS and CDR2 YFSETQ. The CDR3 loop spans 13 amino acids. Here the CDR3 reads CASRGVPYNEQFF. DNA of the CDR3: TGTGCCAGCCGTGGAGTCCCCTACAATGAGCAGTTCTTC.

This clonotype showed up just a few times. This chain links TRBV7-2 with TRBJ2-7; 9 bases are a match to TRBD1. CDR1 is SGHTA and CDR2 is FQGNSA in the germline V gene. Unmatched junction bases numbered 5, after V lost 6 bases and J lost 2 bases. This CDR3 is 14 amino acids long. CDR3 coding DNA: TGTGCCAGCAGTCGAGACAGGGGGGCCTACGAGCAGTACTTC. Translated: CASSRDRGAYEQYF.

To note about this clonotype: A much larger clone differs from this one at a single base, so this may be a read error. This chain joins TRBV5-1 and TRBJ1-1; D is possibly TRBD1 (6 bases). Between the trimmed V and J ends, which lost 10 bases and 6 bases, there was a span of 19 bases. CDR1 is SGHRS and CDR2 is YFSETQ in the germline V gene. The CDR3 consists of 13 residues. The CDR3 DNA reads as TGCGCCTGCACCTCCTTAGGACAGTCTGAAGCTTTCTTT. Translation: CACTSLGQSEAFF.

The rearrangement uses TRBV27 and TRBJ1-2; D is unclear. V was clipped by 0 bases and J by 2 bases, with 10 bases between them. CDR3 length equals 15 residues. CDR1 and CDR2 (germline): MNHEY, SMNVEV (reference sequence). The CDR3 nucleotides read TGTGCCAGCAGTTTATCGTGGAACAGAAACTATGGCTACACCTTC. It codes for CASSLSWNRNYGYTF.

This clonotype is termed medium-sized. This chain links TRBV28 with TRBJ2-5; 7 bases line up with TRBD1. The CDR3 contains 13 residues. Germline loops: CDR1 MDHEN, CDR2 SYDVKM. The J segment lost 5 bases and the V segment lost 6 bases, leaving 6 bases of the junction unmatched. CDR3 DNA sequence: TGTGCCAGCAGGACAGGGCTTTGGGAGACCCAGTACTTC. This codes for CASRTGLWETQYF.

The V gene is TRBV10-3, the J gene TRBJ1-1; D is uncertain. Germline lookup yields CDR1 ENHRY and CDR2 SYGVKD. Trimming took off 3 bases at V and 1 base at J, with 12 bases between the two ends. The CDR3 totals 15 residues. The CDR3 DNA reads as TGTGCCATCAGTGAATACCAGGCGGGGAACACTGAAGCTTTCTTT. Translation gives CAISEYQAGNTEAFF.

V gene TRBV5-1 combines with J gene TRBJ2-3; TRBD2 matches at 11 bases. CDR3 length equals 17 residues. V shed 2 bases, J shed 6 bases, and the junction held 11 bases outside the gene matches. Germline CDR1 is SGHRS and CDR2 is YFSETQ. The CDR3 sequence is CASSFGLAGAASDTQYF. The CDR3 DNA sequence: TGCGCCAGCAGCTTTGGACTAGCGGGCGCCGCCTCGGATACGCAGTATTTT.

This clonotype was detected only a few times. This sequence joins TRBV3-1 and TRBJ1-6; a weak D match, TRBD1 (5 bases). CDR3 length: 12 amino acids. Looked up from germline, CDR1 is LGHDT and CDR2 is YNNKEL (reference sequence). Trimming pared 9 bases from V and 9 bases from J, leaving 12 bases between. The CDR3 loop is CASSGTGSPLHF. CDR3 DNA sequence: TGTGCCAGTTCCGGGACGGGTTCACCCCTCCACTTT.

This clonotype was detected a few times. The CDR3 nucleotides are TGTGCCAGCAGCTTAGGGCGACAGGGGGCGGGCGATGAGCAGTTCTTC. This codes for CASSLGRQGAGDEQFF. This sequence joins TRBV7-9 and TRBJ2-1, with TRBD1 matching 10 bases. Germline V gene data show CDR1 as SEHNR and CDR2 as FQNEAQ (reference sequence). The CDR3 length is 16 residues. Trimming at V came to 1 base and at J to 8 bases, leaving 8 bases not matched to a gene.